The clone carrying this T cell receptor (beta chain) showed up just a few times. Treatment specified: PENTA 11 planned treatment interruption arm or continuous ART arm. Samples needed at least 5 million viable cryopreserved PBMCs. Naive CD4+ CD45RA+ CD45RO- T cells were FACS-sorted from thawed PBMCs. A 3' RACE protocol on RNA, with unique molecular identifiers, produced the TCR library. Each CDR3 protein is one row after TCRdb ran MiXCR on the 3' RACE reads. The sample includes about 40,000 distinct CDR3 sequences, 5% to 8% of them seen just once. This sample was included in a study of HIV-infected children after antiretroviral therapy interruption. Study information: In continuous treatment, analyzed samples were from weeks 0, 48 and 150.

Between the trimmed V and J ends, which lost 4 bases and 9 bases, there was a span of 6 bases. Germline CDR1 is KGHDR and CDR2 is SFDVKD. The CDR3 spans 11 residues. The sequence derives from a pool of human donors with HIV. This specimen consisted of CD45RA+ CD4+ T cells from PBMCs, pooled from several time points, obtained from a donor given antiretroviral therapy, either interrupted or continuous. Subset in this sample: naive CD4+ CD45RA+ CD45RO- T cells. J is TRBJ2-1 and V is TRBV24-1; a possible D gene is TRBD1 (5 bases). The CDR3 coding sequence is TGTGCCACCAGTGACAGGGCTGAGCAGTTCTTC. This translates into CATSDRAEQFF.